This T cell receptor beta chain derives from a study of cytomegalovirus exposure and HLA in healthy donors. V lost 3 bases to trimming and J lost 2 bases, with 8 bases between them. The V gene's germline CDR1 is ENHRY and CDR2 SYGVKD. This CDR3 comprises 14 residues. The PCR ran on 60 Vbeta and 13 Jbeta primers. Some clones are missing from TCRdb's copy, which holds only in-frame ones; the method was immunoSEQ multiplex PCR. The data show some 200,000 clones, roughly 80% seen once. The clonotype comes from a woman aged 18-29 years in good health and CMV-seronegative. The chain is built from TRBV10-3 and TRBJ2-1; D call uncertain. Sequenced: PBMCs. CDR3 bases: TGTGCCATCAGTGACCCAGACACCTACAATGAGCAGTTCTTC. Its translation: CAISDPDTYNEQFF.